This T cell receptor (beta chain) was captured in a study of T cell repertoires in cytomegalovirus infection. Overall study context: Both a matching HLA type and CMV infection were indicated by public TCR beta signatures.

Whole-study results and caveats: Dominating the ex vivo response were TCR beta clonotypes that were CMV-specific and HLA-C-restricted.

One entry per CDR3 protein, called by TCRdb with MiXCR from the reads. Of nearly 650,000 distinct CDR3 sequences in the sample, 20% to 25% were seen once. A word on this clonotype: The target antigen is unknown. A junction boundary mismatches the germline segment, possibly from a read error.

Sequencing was performed on CD8+ T cells from PBMCs. The sequence was obtained from a human donor in good health (CMV status not recorded). Some clones in this sample may be carry-over from other donors' samples.

Written as DNA, the CDR3 is TGCAGGGTTGAACAGGACACTCCGGGAGAGCAGTTCTTC. It translates to CRVEQDTPGEQFF. The chain is built from TRBV29-1 and TRBJ2-1; D tentatively fits TRBD1 or TRBD2 (5 bases each). Germline loops: CDR1 SQVTM, CDR2 ANQGSEA. CDR3 length: 13 amino acids.